This T cell receptor (beta chain) was identified in a study of beta chain features in type 1 diabetes. Sequencing targeted expressed TCRB transcripts, as all isolated RNA had been reverse transcribed. Produced via immunoSEQ multiplex PCR; TCRdb's table is partial and in-frame only. The sample lists fewer than 900,000 clones, about a sixth seen once, with roughly 0.025% in the top ten. V trimming: 4 bases; J trimming: 1 base; junction bases outside the gene matches: 4. CDR1 is SGHNT, CDR2 YYREEE, per germline (reference sequence). The CDR3 contains 15 residues. A note on this clone: Its antigen is unidentified.

Study findings and constraints: Whatever favoring of shorter templates PCR might show would apply equally to patients and controls. Type 1 diabetes patients showed a moderate but significant shortening of TCRB CDR3s in all four CD4+ subsets.

The chain is built from TRBV5-4 and TRBJ2-2; 7 bases map to TRBD2. The sample consisted of naive CD4+ T cells from blood. The TCR comes from a woman aged 18-29 years in good health. In DNA, the CDR3 is TGTGCCAGCAGCAAGCTAGCGGAGAACACCGGGGAGCTGTTTTTT. Translation: CASSKLAENTGELFF. Variable domain in full (rest from reference TRBV5-4 and TRBJ2-2): ETGVTQSPTHLIKTRGQQVTLRCSSQSGHNTVSWYQQALGQGPQFIFQYYREEENGRGNFPPRFSGLQFPNYSSELNVNALELDDSALYLCASSKLAENTGELFFGEGSRLTVL.